The clone carrying this T cell receptor (beta chain) was recorded a few times. The antigen is unknown. The source of the sample is a study of cytomegalovirus exposure and HLA in healthy donors. About the study: An analysis done earlier identified roughly 120 million unique TCR beta sequences from about 179 million T cells. Of 300 to 500 genotyped donors, 65% to 85% clustered with self-reported Caucasian donors. Study-level results: Being productive about 90% or about 30% of the time was typical of most TCR beta V segments in an earlier analysis. In a later analysis, TCR beta V- and J-gene trimming showed a link to a missense DCLRE1C variant.

Germline V gives CDR1 MGHDK, CDR2 SYGVNS. With 1 base clipped from V and 10 bases from J, the junction kept 21 bases outside the gene matches. The CDR3 runs 18 residues. With 60 Vbeta and 13 Jbeta primers, the PCR was carried out. Profiling relied on immunoSEQ multiplex PCR, and the TCRdb table lists in-frame clones only, not all of them. The table lists some 100,000 clones, roughly 76% of them singletons, with 3.5% to 5% in the top ten. The rearrangement joins TRBV25-1 to TRBJ2-5; 7 bases agree with TRBD2. This TCR derives from a man aged 35 to 55 in good health and CMV-seronegative. The specimen was PBMCs. The CDR3 region has the DNA TGTGCCAGCAGTGAATTGTGGGAGGGGAGGACCCTGGGGGGGGACCAGTACTTC. Encoded protein: CASSELWEGRTLGGDQYF.